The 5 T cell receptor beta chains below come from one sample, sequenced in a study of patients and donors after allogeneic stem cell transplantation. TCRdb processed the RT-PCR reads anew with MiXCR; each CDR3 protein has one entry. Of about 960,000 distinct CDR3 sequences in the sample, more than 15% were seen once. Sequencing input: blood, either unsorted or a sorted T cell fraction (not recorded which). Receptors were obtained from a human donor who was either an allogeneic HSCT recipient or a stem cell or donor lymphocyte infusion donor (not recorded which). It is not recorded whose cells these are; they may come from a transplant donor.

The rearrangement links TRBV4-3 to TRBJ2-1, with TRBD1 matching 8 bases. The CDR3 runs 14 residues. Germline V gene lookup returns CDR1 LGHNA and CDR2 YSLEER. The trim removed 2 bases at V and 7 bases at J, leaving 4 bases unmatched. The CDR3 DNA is TGCGCCAGCAGCCAACAGGGGGCGTCTAATGAGCAGTTCTTC. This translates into CASSQQGASNEQFF.

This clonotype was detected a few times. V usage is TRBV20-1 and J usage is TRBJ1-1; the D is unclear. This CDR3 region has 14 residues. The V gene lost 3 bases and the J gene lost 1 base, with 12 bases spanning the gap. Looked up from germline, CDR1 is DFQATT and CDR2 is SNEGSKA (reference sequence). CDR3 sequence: CSASRGVKNTEAFF. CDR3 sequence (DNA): TGCAGTGCTAGTCGTGGGGTAAAGAACACTGAAGCTTTCTTT.

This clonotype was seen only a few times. CDR3 sequence (DNA): TGTGCCACCGAGGACCGGGGTTATGGCTACACCTTC. Encoded protein: CATEDRGYGYTF. This sequence joins TRBV24-1 and TRBJ1-2; D is unclear. Germline lookup yields CDR1 KGHDR and CDR2 SFDVKD. The V and J ends lost 9 bases and 5 bases respectively, with 12 bases between them. The CDR3 spans 12 residues.

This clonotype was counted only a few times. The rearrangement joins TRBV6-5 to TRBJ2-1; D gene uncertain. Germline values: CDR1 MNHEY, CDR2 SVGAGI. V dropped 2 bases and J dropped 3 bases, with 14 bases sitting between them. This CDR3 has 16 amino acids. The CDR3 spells CASSYLGLEVYNEQFF. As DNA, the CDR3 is TGTGCCAGCAGTTACCTGGGCCTAGAGGTCTACAATGAGCAGTTCTTC.

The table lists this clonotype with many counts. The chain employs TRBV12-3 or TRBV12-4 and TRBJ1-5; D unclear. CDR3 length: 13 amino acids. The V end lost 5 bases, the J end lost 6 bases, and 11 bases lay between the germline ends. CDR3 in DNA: TGTGCCAGCAGTCTCGGTGTGGGTCAGCCCCAGCATTTT. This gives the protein CASSLGVGQPQHF.